The present entry profiles one T cell receptor (beta chain) with its context. TCRdb's copy holds only in-frame clones and misses some; the assay was immunoSEQ multiplex PCR. The table has more than 300,000 clones, about 86% seen once; the top ten hold 1.9%. Treatment reported: 15 to 20 received Ad26.COV2.S at low or high dose, single or two shots; about 5 received placebo; per-sample allocation not given. Sample collection was performed on day 63 after the first vaccine or placebo injection. The data were obtained in a study of Ad26.COV2.S vaccination and SARS-CoV-2 variants. Study-level information: Intramuscularly, Ad26.COV2.S was given either once or twice, 56 days apart.

Germline V gene data show CDR1 as SNHLY and CDR2 as FYNNEI. V shed 6 bases, J shed 3 bases, and the junction held 9 bases outside the gene matches. This CDR3 has 16 residues. This sequence originates from a person aged 18-65 years who received the Ad26.COV2.S COVID-19 vaccine or a placebo. The chain uses TRBV2 and TRBJ1-5; the match to TRBD1 covers 9 bases. The sample here was peripheral blood, taken in a trial of Ad26.COV2.S vaccine versus placebo. CDR3 sequence reads: CASSPPGQGNNQPQHF. CDR3 coding DNA: TGTGCCAGCAGCCCACCGGGACAGGGTAACAATCAGCCCCAGCATTTT.